This entry lists 27 T cell receptor beta chains sequenced from one sample in a study of T-cell memory formation after mild COVID-19. TCRdb called the 5' RACE reads again in MiXCR, with one record for every CDR3 protein. The table includes approximately 440,000 distinct CDR3 sequences, 15% to 25% detected once. The sequenced sample consisted of PBMCs or a T cell subset sorted from them (not recorded which). The receptors stem from an adult woman who had mild COVID-19 (a few samples of this study predate the infection). Cell type and time point are not known.

The chain carries TRBV11-3 and TRBJ2-1; the match to TRBD2 covers 15 bases. The J segment lost 10 bases and the V segment lost 5 bases, leaving 18 bases of the junction unmatched. The CDR3 is 19 residues long. CDR1 and CDR2 (germline): SGHNT, YENEEA. The CDR3 spells CASSPPRTSGRADLREQFF. CDR3 in DNA: TGTGCCAGCAGCCCACCCCGGACTAGCGGGAGGGCGGATCTAAGGGAGCAGTTCTTC.

A few counts support this clonotype. The rearrangement joins TRBV14 to TRBJ2-3, with D hard to call. The CDR3 totals 14 residues. Germline V CDR1 and CDR2: SGHDN, FVKESK. The V gene lost 1 base and the J gene lost 5 bases, with 10 bases spanning the gap. The CDR3 DNA reads as TGTGCCAGCAGCCAAGGATGGGAAGGAGATACGCAGTATTTT. Amino acids: CASSQGWEGDTQYF.

This clonotype was counted a few times. The genes are TRBV20-1 and TRBJ1-2, with 7 bases identical to TRBD1. Germline V lookup: CDR1 DFQATT, CDR2 SNEGSKA (reference sequence). CDR3 length: 15 amino acids. Unmatched junction bases numbered 6, after V lost 0 bases and J lost 2 bases. CDR3 nucleotides: TGCAGTGCTAGAGATCCGTTGACAGGGAACTATGGCTACACCTTC. This sequence encodes CSARDPLTGNYGYTF.

The chain's CDR3 is CASSYSGTGSGELFF. For the CDR3, the DNA is TGTGCCAGCAGTTACTCTGGGACAGGAAGCGGGGAGCTGTTTTTT. The chain joins TRBV6-2 or TRBV6-3 to TRBJ2-2, with 8 bases lining up with TRBD1. This CDR3 spans 15 amino acids. Germline CDR1 is MNHEY and CDR2 is SVGEGT. Unmatched junction bases numbered 4, after V lost 0 bases and J lost 7 bases.

This clonotype was counted between two and nine times. V usage is TRBV12-3 or TRBV12-4 and J usage is TRBJ2-5, with TRBD2 matching over 15 bases. The CDR3 contains 16 residues. V gave up 3 bases and J gave up 6 bases; unmatched junction bases: 5. The CDR3 spells CASSFRTSGRDQTQYF. The CDR3 DNA reads TGTGCCAGCAGTTTTCGGACTAGCGGGAGGGATCAGACCCAGTACTTC.

J is TRBJ2-5 and V is TRBV5-1, with D possibly matching TRBD1 (5 bases). Trimming removed 10 bases from V and 0 bases from J, with 10 bases in between. This CDR3 is built from 12 residues. The germline V gene has CDR1 SGHRS and CDR2 YFSETQ. The CDR3 loop reads CASTTDQETQYF. In DNA, the CDR3 is TGCGCCTCCACGACAGACCAAGAGACCCAGTACTTC. Supplemented by reference TRBV5-1 and TRBJ2-5, the full variable domain reads KAGVTQTPRYLIKTRGQQVTLSCSPISGHRSVSWYQQTPGQGLQFLFEYFSETQRNKGNFPGRFSGRQFSNSRSEMNVSTLELGDSALYLCASTTDQETQYFGPGTRLLVL.

This clonotype was observed many times. This chain joins TRBV7-2 and TRBJ1-2, with TRBD1 identical over 9 bases. Unmatched junction bases numbered 3, after V lost 5 bases and J lost 5 bases. Germline-derived CDR1 and CDR2 are SGHTA and FQGNSA. The CDR3 has 13 amino acids. The CDR3, as DNA: TGTGCCAGCAGCACGGGACAGGGATATGGCTACACCTTC. Its protein is CASSTGQGYGYTF. Supplemented by reference TRBV7-2 and TRBJ1-2, the full variable domain reads GAGVSQSPSNKVTEKGKDVELRCDPISGHTALYWYRQSLGQGLEFLIYFQGNSAPDKSGLPSDRFSAERTGGSVSTLTIQRTQQEDSAVYLCASSTGQGYGYTFGSGTRLTVV.

The chain employs TRBV4-1 and TRBJ2-2, with D hard to call. Per the germline V gene, CDR1 is MGHRA and CDR2 is YSYEKL. V was trimmed by 1 base and J by 0 bases, leaving 6 bases between them. CDR3 length: 15 amino acids. In DNA, the CDR3 is TGCGCCAGCAGCCAAGTACCAGCGAACACCGGGGAGCTGTTTTTT. Protein product: CASSQVPANTGELFF.

As for this clonotype: Relative to the germline gene, one junction end is altered; a read error may explain this. V and J are TRBV9 and TRBJ2-1, with TRBD2 identical over 11 bases. Germline-derived CDR1 and CDR2 are SGDLS and YYNGEE. This CDR3 has 14 amino acids. CDR3 in DNA: TGTCCCAGCAGCGTTAGCGGGAGGGTTAATGAGCAGTTCTTC. This sequence encodes CPSSVSGRVNEQFF.

This clonotype was recorded many times. V gene TRBV7-2 combines with J gene TRBJ2-5; no firm D call. CDR3 size: 11 residues. Trimming pared 5 bases from V and 5 bases from J, leaving 6 bases between. CDR1 and CDR2 (germline): SGHTA, FQGNSA. CDR3 sequence: CASSAGETQYF. For the CDR3, the DNA is TGTGCCAGCAGCGCTGGGGAGACCCAGTACTTC.

This clonotype appeared many times. The chain couples TRBV15 to TRBJ1-5; D call uncertain. The CDR3 runs 13 residues. Per the germline V gene, CDR1 is LNHNV and CDR2 is YYDKDF (reference sequence). V was pared by 0 bases and J by 6 bases, with 6 bases between. The CDR3 DNA is TGTGCCACCAGCAGAGAGAGAGTTCAGCCCCAGCATTTT. Amino acids: CATSRERVQPQHF.

CDR3 bases: TGCGCCAGCAGCCCATGGACTAGCGGGGGCACATTGGGGGCCAACGTCCTGACTTTC. This gives the protein CASSPWTSGGTLGANVLTF. The chain recombines TRBV5-1 with TRBJ2-6; 13 bases align to TRBD2. This CDR3 has 19 amino acids. Germline trimming cut 4 bases from V and 4 bases from J; bases unmatched to any gene: 11. Germline values: CDR1 SGHRS, CDR2 YFSETQ.

The chain carries TRBV3-1 and TRBJ2-1; tentatively, D is TRBD2 (5 bases). The germline V gene has CDR1 LGHDT and CDR2 YNNKEL (reference sequence). The CDR3 sequence is 16 residues long. V lost 3 bases and J lost 8, with 20 bases in between. CDR3 in amino acids: CASSHPPGVAPYEQFF. The CDR3 DNA is TGTGCCAGCAGCCACCCCCCCGGGGTAGCGCCGTATGAGCAGTTCTTC.

The rearrangement links TRBV13 to TRBJ1-1, with TRBD1 matching over 8 bases. The germline gives CDR1 PRHDT, CDR2 FYEKMQ (reference sequence). CDR3 length: 13 residues. V gave up 4 bases and J gave up 6 bases; unmatched junction bases: 4. CDR3 sequence reads: CASSSDREPEAFF. The CDR3 DNA reads as TGTGCCAGCAGCTCGGACAGGGAGCCTGAAGCTTTCTTT.

The genes are TRBV10-3 and TRBJ2-7; TRBD1 agrees at 7 bases. This CDR3 has 18 residues. Germline trimming cut 8 bases from V and 0 bases from J; bases unmatched to any gene: 19. The germline V gene has CDR1 ENHRY and CDR2 SYGVKD. CDR3 sequence: CAIDPNLRLAGGSYEQYF. CDR3 nucleotides: TGTGCCATCGACCCGAACTTGCGGTTGGCAGGGGGCTCCTACGAGCAGTACTTC.

This rearrangement joins TRBV4-2 to TRBJ1-1, with D possibly matching TRBD1 (5 bases). V dropped 0 bases and J dropped 5 bases, with 16 bases sitting between them. Germline lookup yields CDR1 LGHNA and CDR2 YNFKEQ. The CDR3 is made up of 16 amino acids. This chain's CDR3 is CASSQEEGTGTTEAFF. The CDR3 DNA follows: TGTGCCAGCAGCCAAGAAGAGGGGACCGGGACTACTGAAGCTTTCTTT.

The rearrangement links TRBV5-1 to TRBJ1-6; 8 nucleotides agree with TRBD1. The germline V gene has CDR1 SGHRS and CDR2 YFSETQ. The CDR3 extends over 16 amino acids. The junction had 6 bases not matched to a gene; V was cut back by 1 base and J by 6 bases. The CDR3 reads CASSLLAGGFNSPLHF. As DNA, the CDR3 is TGCGCCAGCAGCTTGCTGGCAGGGGGCTTTAATTCACCCCTCCACTTT.

This clonotype was counted a few times. V gene TRBV7-8 combines with J gene TRBJ2-7; 9 bases match TRBD1. Unmatched junction bases numbered 9, after V lost 5 bases and J lost 1 base. In germline, CDR1 is SGHVS, CDR2 FQNEAQ. There are 16 residues in the CDR3. Here the CDR3 reads CASSAGDRVRSYEQYF. In DNA, the CDR3 is TGTGCCAGCAGCGCCGGGGACAGGGTGAGGTCCTACGAGCAGTACTTC.

V gene TRBV6-5 combines with J gene TRBJ2-2; 10 bases are shared with TRBD2. The V gene end was trimmed by 3 bases and the J gene end by 7 bases; junction bases not matched to a gene: 5. CDR3 size: 15 residues. The germline V gene encodes CDR1 MNHEY and CDR2 SVGAGI. The CDR3 loop is CASSYSGGRIGELFF. CDR3 sequence (DNA): TGTGCCAGCAGTTATAGCGGGGGGCGTATCGGGGAGCTGTTTTTT.

The chain recombines TRBV3-1 with TRBJ1-1; TRBD1 might be the D (5 bases). Germline CDR1 LGHDT, CDR2 YNNKEL (reference sequence). V was cut by 2 bases and J by 4 bases, with 14 bases left in between. CDR3 length equals 15 residues. CDR3 nucleotide sequence: TGTGCCAGCAGCCAACTAATCGACAGAGCCACTGAAGCTTTCTTT. Its protein is CASSQLIDRATEAFF.

The chain couples TRBV7-9 to TRBJ2-5, with 8 bases that match TRBD1. The ends lost 2 bases at V and 5 bases at J; junction bases unmatched: 7. The CDR3 runs 15 residues. Germline V CDR1 and CDR2: SEHNR, FQNEAQ (reference sequence). The CDR3 spells CASSLSGTGGETQYF. CDR3 nucleotide sequence: TGTGCCAGCAGCTTATCCGGAACAGGGGGGGAGACCCAGTACTTC.

This sequence joins TRBV5-1 and TRBJ2-7; the match to TRBD2 covers 10 bases. V gave up 1 base and J gave up 3 bases; unmatched junction bases: 13. CDR1 SGHRS and CDR2 YFSETQ come from the germline V gene. The CDR3 length is 18 residues. CDR3 sequence: CASSLTLAGASFLYEQYF. DNA of the CDR3: TGCGCCAGCAGCTTGACGCTAGCGGGAGCTAGCTTCCTCTACGAGCAGTACTTC.

The V gene is TRBV5-1, the J gene TRBJ2-2, with D hard to call. This CDR3 comprises 15 residues. The V end was cut by 1 base, the J end by 1 base, with 8 bases between. The germline V gene encodes CDR1 SGHRS and CDR2 YFSETQ. The chain's CDR3 is CASSLKWENTGELFF. CDR3 nucleotides: TGCGCCAGCAGCTTGAAGTGGGAGAACACCGGGGAGCTGTTTTTT.

The chain recombines TRBV30 with TRBJ1-2; a weak D match, TRBD1 (5 bases). There are 12 residues in the CDR3. Germline V gene sequence: CDR1 GTSNPN, CDR2 SVGIG (reference sequence). The V and J ends lost 3 bases and 2 bases respectively, with 7 bases between them. The CDR3 bases are TGTGCCTGGAGCACAGGCAACTATGGCTACACCTTC. It translates to CAWSTGNYGYTF.

The chain has TRBV25-1 and TRBJ2-1, with D perhaps TRBD1 (6 bases). The CDR3 consists of 16 residues. Germline loops: CDR1 MGHDK, CDR2 SYGVNS. V was cut by 4 bases and J by 2 bases, with 15 bases left in between. CDR3 bases: TGTGCCAGCAGTGCAGACCGGGACACCACCTACAATGAGCAGTTCTTC. This translates into CASSADRDTTYNEQFF.

In this sample, this clonotype turned up a few times. The chain couples TRBV12-3 or TRBV12-4 to TRBJ2-7; the D gene is possibly TRBD1 (6 bases). Deletions cut 7 bases from V and 2 bases from J, with 18 bases between. The CDR3 length is 15 residues. CDR3 sequence (DNA): TGTGCCAGCAACCTAAGGGGGAGTTCGCCCTACGAGCAGTACTTC. Encoded protein: CASNLRGSSPYEQYF.

The chain employs TRBV27 and TRBJ2-3, with D unclear. The germline V gene encodes CDR1 MNHEY and CDR2 SMNVEV (reference sequence). The CDR3 is 12 residues long. V lost 1 base, J lost 15 bases, and 14 bases lay in between. The CDR3 protein is CASSLFFGQVYF. In DNA, the CDR3 is TGTGCCAGCAGTTTATTCTTCGGGCAGGTCTATTTT.